This TCR beta chain emerged from a study of cytomegalovirus exposure and HLA in healthy donors. Background on the study: Per a later analysis, the approximately 620 first-cohort and approximately 120 validation repertoires shared one platform. General study points: There were around 160 TCR beta chains listed as cytomegalovirus-associated.

TCRdb keeps only in-frame clones here, not all; method: immunoSEQ multiplex PCR. The table lists about 240,000 clones, 75% to 90% of them singletons. As concerns this clone: The antigen remains unidentified.

V was cut by 0 bases and J by 2 bases, with 10 bases left in between. Germline V CDR1 and CDR2: SEHNR, FQNEAQ (reference sequence). The CDR3 has 15 residues. The source material was PBMCs. The receptor comes from a woman in her 30s in good health and CMV-seropositive. The chain couples TRBV7-9 to TRBJ1-2; maybe TRBD1 (6 bases). The CDR3 coding sequence is TGTGCCAGCAGCTTAGCAGACAGGTTAAACTATGGCTACACCTTC. Protein sequence: CASSLADRLNYGYTF.